The 12 T cell receptor beta chains given below trace back to one sample, sequenced in a study of blood T cell repertoires in COVID-19. The repertoire was sequenced with immunoSEQ multiplex PCR; TCRdb's copy has only in-frame clones and lacks some. The sample lists 40,000 or so clones; approximately 86% were seen once. The sequenced sample consisted of peripheral blood. The origin of the receptors is a middle-aged man with active COVID-19.

The chain recombines TRBV4-1 with TRBJ1-2, with D perhaps matching TRBD1 (6 bases). The CDR3 totals 15 residues. Trimming took off 1 base at V and 5 bases at J, with 14 bases between the two ends. CDR1 and CDR2 (germline): MGHRA, YSYEKL. This CDR3 reads CASSQVPTGKYGYTF. The CDR3, as DNA: TGCGCCAGCAGCCAAGTCCCTACAGGGAAGTATGGCTACACCTTC.

The chain is built from TRBV28 and TRBJ1-2; D is ambiguous. Germline CDR1 reads MDHEN; CDR2 reads SYDVKM. V was trimmed by 3 bases and J by 5 bases, leaving 10 bases between them. The CDR3 covers 13 residues. In DNA, the CDR3 is TGTGCCAGCAGTTTCGGCAGGCGATATGGCTACACCTTC. Amino acids: CASSFGRRYGYTF.

V and J are TRBV9 and TRBJ2-7; 7 bases line up with TRBD1. V gave up 2 bases and J gave up 5 bases; unmatched junction bases: 7. CDR1 and CDR2 (germline): SGDLS, YYNGEE. The CDR3 sequence is 14 residues long. The CDR3 region has the DNA TGTGCCAGCAGCGTCAGGGGACAGCCCGACGAGCAGTACTTC. Protein: CASSVRGQPDEQYF.

This clone was detected once. This chain connects TRBV2 to TRBJ2-1; perhaps TRBD2 as D (6 bases). The germline V and J ends were trimmed by 4 bases and 3 bases, with 10 bases remaining between them. Germline V gene data show CDR1 as SNHLY and CDR2 as FYNNEI. This CDR3 contains 14 residues. The CDR3 DNA reads TGTGCCAGCAGTGCGGAGGGCAGCTACAATGAGCAGTTCTTC. Protein: CASSAEGSYNEQFF. The whole variable domain, remainder taken from reference TRBV2 and TRBJ2-1, is EPEVTQTPSHQVTQMGQEVILRCVPISNHLYFYWYRQILGQKVEFLVSFYNNEISEKSEIFDDQFSVERPDGSNFTLKIRSTKLEDSAMYFCASSAEGSYNEQFFGPGTRLTVL.

This sequence joins TRBV15 and TRBJ2-7, with 7 bases matching TRBD2. V gave up 6 bases and J gave up 7 bases; unmatched junction bases: 9. The CDR3 has 13 amino acids. From germline, CDR1 is LNHNV and CDR2 YYDKDF (reference sequence). The CDR3 DNA sequence: TGTGCCACCAGACCTACCCCAGCGGGAGAGCAGTACTTC. Translation gives CATRPTPAGEQYF.

V gene TRBV7-6 combines with J gene TRBJ2-2; 7 bases map to TRBD2. Germline CDR1 is SGHVS and CDR2 is FNYEAQ. The ends lost 7 bases at V and 6 bases at J; junction bases unmatched: 5. The CDR3 loop spans 13 amino acids. This chain's CDR3 is CASTRDYPGELFF. The CDR3 bases are TGTGCCAGCACCCGGGACTATCCCGGGGAGCTGTTTTTT. Together with reference TRBV7-6 and TRBJ2-2, the CDR3 gives the full variable domain: GAGVSQSPRYKVTKRGQDVALRCDPISGHVSLYWYRQALGQGPEFLTYFNYEAQQDKSGLPNDRFSAERPEGSISTLTIQRTEQRDSAMYRCASTRDYPGELFFGEGSRLTVL.

The gene calls are TRBV3-1 (or the pseudogene TRBV3-2) and TRBJ2-7; D is ambiguous. The CDR3 length is 12 residues. The germline V gene has CDR1 LGHDT and CDR2 YNNKEL (reference sequence). Deletions cut 5 bases from V and 0 bases from J, with 5 bases between. This CDR3 is CASSSSSYEQYF. The DNA for the CDR3 is TGTGCCAGCAGCTCTAGCTCCTACGAGCAGTACTTC.

This clone was seen only once. This chain connects TRBV6-4 to TRBJ2-2, with 7 positions matching TRBD2. V lost 6 bases, J lost 1 base, and 2 bases stayed unmatched. Germline CDR1 reads MRHNA; CDR2 reads SNTAGT. The CDR3 contains 14 residues. DNA for the CDR3: TGTGCCAGCAGAAGCGGGGTGAACACCGGGGAGCTGTTTTTT. This translates into CASRSGVNTGELFF.

The chain joins TRBV11-2 to TRBJ1-3; 9 bases match TRBD1. CDR1 is SGHAT, CDR2 FQNNGV, per germline. V lost 3 bases and J lost 0; bases outside the gene matches: 0. The CDR3 runs 15 residues. CDR3 DNA sequence: TGTGCCAGCAGCTTGGGACAGGGCTCTGGAAACACCATATATTTT. Its protein is CASSLGQGSGNTIYF.

In this sample, this clone turned up a few times. V gene TRBV5-4 combines with J gene TRBJ1-5, with TRBD1 matching over 7 bases. V was clipped by 4 bases and J by 3 bases; unmatched bases: 7. CDR3 size: 15 residues. Germline CDR1 and CDR2: SGHNT and YYREEE (reference sequence). The CDR3 nucleotides are TGTGCCAGCAGCGCCGGGACAGCTAACAATCAGCCCCAGCATTTT. Its translation: CASSAGTANNQPQHF.

J is TRBJ2-6 and V is TRBV19, with 11 bases that match TRBD2. Germline V gene data show CDR1 as LNHDA and CDR2 as SQIVND (reference sequence). This CDR3 region has 20 residues. Trimming removed 6 bases from V and 0 bases from J; junction bases left unmatched: 13. CDR3 protein: CASSFRLAGGPVSGANVLTF. In DNA form, the CDR3 reads TGTGCCAGTAGCTTCAGATTAGCGGGAGGGCCGGTCTCTGGGGCCAACGTCCTGACTTTC.

This clone has a single count. The V gene is TRBV9, the J gene TRBJ1-4; D ambiguous. The CDR3 length is 14 residues. The ends were cut back, 2 bases at V and 0 bases at J, with 5 bases in the middle. Germline V gene data show CDR1 as SGDLS and CDR2 as YYNGEE. CDR3 sequence reads: CASSVSATNEKLFF. CDR3 in DNA: TGTGCCAGCAGCGTGTCAGCAACTAATGAAAAACTGTTTTTT.